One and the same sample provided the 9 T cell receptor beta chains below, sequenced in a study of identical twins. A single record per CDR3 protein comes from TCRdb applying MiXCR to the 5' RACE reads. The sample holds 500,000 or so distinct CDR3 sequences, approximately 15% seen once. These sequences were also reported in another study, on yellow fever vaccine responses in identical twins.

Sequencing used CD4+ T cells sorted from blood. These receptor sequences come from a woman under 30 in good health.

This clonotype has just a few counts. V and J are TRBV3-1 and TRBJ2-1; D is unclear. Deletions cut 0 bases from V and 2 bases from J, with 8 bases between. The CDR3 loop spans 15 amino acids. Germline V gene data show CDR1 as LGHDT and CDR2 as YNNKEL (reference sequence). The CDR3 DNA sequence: TGTGCCAGCAGCCAAGATTTAACCCCCTACAATGAGCAGTTCTTC. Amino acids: CASSQDLTPYNEQFF.

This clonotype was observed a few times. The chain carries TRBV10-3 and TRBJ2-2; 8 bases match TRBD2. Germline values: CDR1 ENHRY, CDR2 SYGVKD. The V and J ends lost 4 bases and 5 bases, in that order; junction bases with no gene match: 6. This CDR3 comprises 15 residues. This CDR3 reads CAISVLAVGTGELFF. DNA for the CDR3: TGTGCCATCAGTGTACTAGCGGTTGGTACCGGGGAGCTGTTTTTT.

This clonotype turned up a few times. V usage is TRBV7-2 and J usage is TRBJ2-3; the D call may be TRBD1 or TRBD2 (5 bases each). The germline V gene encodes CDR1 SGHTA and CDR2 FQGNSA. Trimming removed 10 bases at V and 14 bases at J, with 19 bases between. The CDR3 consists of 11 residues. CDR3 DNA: TGTGCCATCAACACGATAGGGACGGTGTATTTT. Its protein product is CAINTIGTVYF.

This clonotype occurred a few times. CDR3 residues: CSVLGMAGTEPAGRLTDTQYF. CDR3 nucleotide sequence: TGCAGCGTCCTCGGGATGGCAGGCACTGAGCCGGCGGGGAGACTCACAGATACGCAGTATTTT. V and J are TRBV29-1 and TRBJ2-3, with D maybe TRBD2 (6 bases). The V end lost 6 bases, the J end lost 2 bases, and 36 bases lay between the germline ends. The germline gives CDR1 SQVTM, CDR2 ANQGSEA. The CDR3 consists of 21 residues.

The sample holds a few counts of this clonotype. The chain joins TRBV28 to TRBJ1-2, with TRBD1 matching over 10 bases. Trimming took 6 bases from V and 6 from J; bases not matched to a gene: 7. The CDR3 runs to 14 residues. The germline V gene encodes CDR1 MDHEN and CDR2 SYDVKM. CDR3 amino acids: CASRPGTGEDGYTF. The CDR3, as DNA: TGTGCCAGCAGACCCGGGACAGGGGAAGATGGCTACACCTTC.

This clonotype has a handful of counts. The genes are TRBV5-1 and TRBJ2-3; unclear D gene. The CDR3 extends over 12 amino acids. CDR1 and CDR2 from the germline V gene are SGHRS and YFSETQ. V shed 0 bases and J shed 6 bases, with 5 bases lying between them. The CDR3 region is CASSLVLDTQYF. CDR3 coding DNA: TGCGCCAGCAGCTTGGTTCTCGATACGCAGTATTTT.

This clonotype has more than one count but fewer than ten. CDR3 region: CASSTKTSGGVNTQYF. Written as DNA, the CDR3 is TGCGCCAGCAGCACAAAAACTAGCGGGGGTGTAAATACGCAGTATTTT. The chain carries TRBV5-1 and TRBJ2-3; 11 bases map to TRBD2. Germline loops: CDR1 SGHRS, CDR2 YFSETQ. V lost 4 bases, J lost 7 bases, and 11 bases stayed unmatched. The CDR3 sequence is 16 residues long.

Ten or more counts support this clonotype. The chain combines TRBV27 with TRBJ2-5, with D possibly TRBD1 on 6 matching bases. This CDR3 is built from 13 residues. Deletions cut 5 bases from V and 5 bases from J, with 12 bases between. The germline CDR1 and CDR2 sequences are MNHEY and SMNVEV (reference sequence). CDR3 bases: TGTGCCAGCAGTCCCTACAGGGCCGAGACCCAGTACTTC. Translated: CASSPYRAETQYF.

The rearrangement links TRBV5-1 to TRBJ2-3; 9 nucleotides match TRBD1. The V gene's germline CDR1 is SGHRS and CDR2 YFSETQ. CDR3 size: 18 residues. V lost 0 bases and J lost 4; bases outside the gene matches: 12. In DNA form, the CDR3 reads TGCGCCAGCAGCTTGGAGGGCCGAGGGACAGGGAGGGCAGATACGCAGTATTTT. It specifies CASSLEGRGTGRADTQYF.